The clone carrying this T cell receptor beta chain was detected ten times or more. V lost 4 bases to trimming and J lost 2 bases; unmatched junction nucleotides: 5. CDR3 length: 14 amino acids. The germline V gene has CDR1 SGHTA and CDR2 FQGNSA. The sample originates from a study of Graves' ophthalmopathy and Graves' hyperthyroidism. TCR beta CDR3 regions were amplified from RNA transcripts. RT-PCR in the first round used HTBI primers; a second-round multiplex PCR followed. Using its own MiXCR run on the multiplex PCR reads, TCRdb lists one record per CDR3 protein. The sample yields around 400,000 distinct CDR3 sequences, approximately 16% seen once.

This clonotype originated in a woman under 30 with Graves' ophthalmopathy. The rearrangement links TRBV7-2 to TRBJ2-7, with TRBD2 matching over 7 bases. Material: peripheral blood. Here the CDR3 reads CASSSLGLAYEQYF. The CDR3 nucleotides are TGTGCCAGCAGCTCGCTCGGACTAGCCTACGAGCAGTACTTC. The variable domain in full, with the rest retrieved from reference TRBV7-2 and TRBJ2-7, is GAGVSQSPSNKVTEKGKDVELRCDPISGHTALYWYRQSLGQGLEFLIYFQGNSAPDKSGLPSDRFSAERTGGSVSTLTIQRTQQEDSAVYLCASSSLGLAYEQYFGPGTRLTVT.